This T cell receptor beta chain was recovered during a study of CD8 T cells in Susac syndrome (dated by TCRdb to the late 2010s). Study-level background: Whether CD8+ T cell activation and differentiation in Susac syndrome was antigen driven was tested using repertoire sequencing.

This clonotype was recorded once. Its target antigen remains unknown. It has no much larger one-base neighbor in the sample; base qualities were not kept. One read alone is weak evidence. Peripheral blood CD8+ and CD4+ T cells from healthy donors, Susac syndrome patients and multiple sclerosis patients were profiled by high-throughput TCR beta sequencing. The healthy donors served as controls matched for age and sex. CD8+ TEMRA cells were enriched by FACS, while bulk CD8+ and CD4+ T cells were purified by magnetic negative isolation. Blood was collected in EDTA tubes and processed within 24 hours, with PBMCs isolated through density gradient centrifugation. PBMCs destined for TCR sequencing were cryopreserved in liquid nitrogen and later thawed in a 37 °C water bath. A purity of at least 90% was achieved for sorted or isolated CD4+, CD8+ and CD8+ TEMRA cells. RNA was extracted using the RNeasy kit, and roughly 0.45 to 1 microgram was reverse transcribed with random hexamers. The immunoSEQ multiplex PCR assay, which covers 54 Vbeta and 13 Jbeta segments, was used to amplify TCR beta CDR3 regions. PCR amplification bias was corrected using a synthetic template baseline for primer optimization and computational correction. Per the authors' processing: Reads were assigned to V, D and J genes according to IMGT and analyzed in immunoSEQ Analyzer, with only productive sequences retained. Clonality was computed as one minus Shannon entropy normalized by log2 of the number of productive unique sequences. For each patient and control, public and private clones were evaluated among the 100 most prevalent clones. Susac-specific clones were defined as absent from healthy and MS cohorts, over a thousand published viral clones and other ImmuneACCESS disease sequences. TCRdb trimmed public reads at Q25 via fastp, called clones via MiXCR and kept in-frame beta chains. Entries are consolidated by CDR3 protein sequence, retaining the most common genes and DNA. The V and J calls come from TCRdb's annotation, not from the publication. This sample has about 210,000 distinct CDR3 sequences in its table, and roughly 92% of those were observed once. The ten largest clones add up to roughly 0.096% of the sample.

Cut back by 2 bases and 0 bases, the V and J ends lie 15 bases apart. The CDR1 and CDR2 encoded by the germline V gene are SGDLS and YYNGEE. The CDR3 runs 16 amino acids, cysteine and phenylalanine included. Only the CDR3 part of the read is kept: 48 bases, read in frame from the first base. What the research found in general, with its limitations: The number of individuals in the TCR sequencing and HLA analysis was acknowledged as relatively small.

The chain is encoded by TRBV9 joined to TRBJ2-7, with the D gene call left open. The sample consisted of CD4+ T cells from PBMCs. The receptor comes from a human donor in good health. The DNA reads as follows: TGTGCCAGCAGCGTGGGTGTGTCGTTTGTCTCCTACGAGCAGTACTTC. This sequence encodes CASSVGVSFVSYEQYF.